This T cell receptor beta chain came from a study of human T cells and chemical hapten exposure. Study-wide background: Skin of the upper inner arm, 2 cm by 2 cm, received 2% DPC for sensitization. Patients, a majority of them female, were diagnosed with alopecia areata, totalis or universalis. It was small differences in pooled library volume that mainly caused per-sample TCR yields to vary.

Time point defined: pre-sensitization, week 0. Documented treatment: therapeutic diphenylcyclopropenone sensitization with weekly scalp DPC. TCRdb called the RACE reads again in MiXCR, with one record for every CDR3 protein. The sample consists of tens of thousands of distinct CDR3 sequences, around 13% of them appearing once. J lost 5 bases, V lost 6 bases, and 9 bases had no gene match. The CDR3 is made up of 15 amino acids. In germline, CDR1 is MNHNS, CDR2 SASEGT. This TCR derives from a woman aged 50 to 60 with alopecia areata. Some clones in this sample may be carry-over from other donors' samples. The source was whole blood, collected in connection with sensitization to the hapten diphenylcyclopropenone (DPC). The chain uses TRBV6-1 and TRBJ2-1, with TRBD2 identical over 8 bases. The CDR3 nucleotides read TGTGCCAGCAGGGCGCAGCGGGAGACCCACAATGAGCAGTTCTTC. Amino acid sequence: CASRAQRETHNEQFF.